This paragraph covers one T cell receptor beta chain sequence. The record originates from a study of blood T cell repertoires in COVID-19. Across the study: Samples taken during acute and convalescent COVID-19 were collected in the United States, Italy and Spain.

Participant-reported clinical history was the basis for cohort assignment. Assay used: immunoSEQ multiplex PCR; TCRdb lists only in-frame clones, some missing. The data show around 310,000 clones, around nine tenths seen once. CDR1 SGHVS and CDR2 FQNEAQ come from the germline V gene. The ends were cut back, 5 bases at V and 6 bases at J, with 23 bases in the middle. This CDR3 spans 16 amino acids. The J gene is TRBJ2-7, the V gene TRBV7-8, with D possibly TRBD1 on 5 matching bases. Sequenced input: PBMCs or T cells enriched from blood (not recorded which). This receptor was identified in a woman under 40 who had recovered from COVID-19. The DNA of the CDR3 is TGTGCCAGCAGCGTAGTTCAGGGATCTGTGGCATCCGAGCAGTACTTC. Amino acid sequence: CASSVVQGSVASEQYF.